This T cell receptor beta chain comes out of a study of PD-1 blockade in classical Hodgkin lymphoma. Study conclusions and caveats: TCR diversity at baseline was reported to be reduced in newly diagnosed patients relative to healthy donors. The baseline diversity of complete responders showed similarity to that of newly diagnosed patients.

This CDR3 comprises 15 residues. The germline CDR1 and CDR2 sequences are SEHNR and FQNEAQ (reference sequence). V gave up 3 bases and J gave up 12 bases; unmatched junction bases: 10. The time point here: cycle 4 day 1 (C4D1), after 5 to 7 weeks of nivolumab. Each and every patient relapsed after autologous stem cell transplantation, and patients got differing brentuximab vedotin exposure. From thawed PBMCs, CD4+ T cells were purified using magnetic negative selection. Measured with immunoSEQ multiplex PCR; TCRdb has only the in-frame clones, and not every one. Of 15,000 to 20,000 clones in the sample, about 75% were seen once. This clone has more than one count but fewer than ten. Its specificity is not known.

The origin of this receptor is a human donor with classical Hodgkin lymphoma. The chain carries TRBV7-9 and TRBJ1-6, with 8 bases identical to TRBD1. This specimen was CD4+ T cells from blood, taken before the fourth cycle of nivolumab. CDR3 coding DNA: TGTGCCAGCAGCTTGACGACAGGGGCCCAGGGACCCCTCCACTTT. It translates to CASSLTTGAQGPLHF.